Following are 21 T cell receptor beta chains from one sample sequenced in a study of blood T cell repertoires in COVID-19. Some clones are missing from TCRdb's copy, which holds only in-frame ones; the method was immunoSEQ multiplex PCR. The sample carries over 200,000 clones, approximately 90% recorded once. The sample consisted of peripheral blood. These receptors came from a man between 60 and 75 years old with COVID-19, enrolled during active disease.

This clone was seen just once. CDR3: CSAGGTGGEETQYF. The CDR3 nucleotides are TGCAGCGCTGGAGGGACAGGGGGCGAGGAGACCCAGTACTTC. The chain joins TRBV29-1 to TRBJ2-5; 12 bases line up with TRBD1. Looked up from germline, CDR1 is SQVTM and CDR2 is ANQGSEA. Germline trimming cut 7 bases from V and 5 bases from J; bases unmatched to any gene: 8. This CDR3 has 14 amino acids.

The chain combines TRBV11-2 with TRBJ2-1; D remains ambiguous. CDR1 is SGHAT and CDR2 is FQNNGV in the germline V gene. The CDR3 is made up of 15 amino acids. V shed 0 bases and J shed 0 bases, with 6 bases lying between them. The CDR3 DNA is TGTGCCAGCAGCTTAGAACACAGCTCCTACAATGAGCAGTTCTTC. Its translation is CASSLEHSSYNEQFF.

The chain couples TRBV5-1 to TRBJ2-7; possibly TRBD1 for D (6 bases). The germline CDR1 and CDR2 sequences are SGHRS and YFSETQ. The CDR3 extends over 13 amino acids. V was cut by 4 bases and J by 4 bases, with 12 bases left in between. CDR3 sequence (DNA): TGCGCCAGCAGCCCCCACAGGGAATACGAGCAGTACTTC. Its translation: CASSPHREYEQYF. The variable domain in full, completed from reference TRBV5-1 and TRBJ2-7, reads KAGVTQTPRYLIKTRGQQVTLSCSPISGHRSVSWYQQTPGQGLQFLFEYFSETQRNKGNFPGRFSGRQFSNSRSEMNVSTLELGDSALYLCASSPHREYEQYFGPGTRLTVT.

The chain links TRBV7-3 to TRBJ2-6, with 7 bases that match TRBD1. CDR1 SGHTA and CDR2 FQGTGA come from the germline V gene. There are 16 residues in the CDR3. V was clipped by 5 bases and J by 2 bases; unmatched bases: 6. The CDR3 coding sequence is TGTGCCAGCAGCCCCGGGACAGCCACTGGGGCCAACGTCCTGACTTTC. Translating gives CASSPGTATGANVLTF.

This clone was seen once. CDR3 sequence reads: CASSYSPRTGGGYTF. DNA of the CDR3: TGTGCCAGCAGTTACTCCCCGCGCACAGGGGGTGGCTACACCTTC. The V call is TRBV6-5, the J call TRBJ1-2; 8 bases are shared with TRBD1. This CDR3 has 15 residues. With V trimmed by 0 bases and J by 7 bases, 7 bases remained unmatched. Germline loops: CDR1 MNHEY, CDR2 SVGAGI.

V gene TRBV15 combines with J gene TRBJ1-2; TRBD1 agrees at 7 bases. Trimming removed 3 bases from V and 5 bases from J; junction bases left unmatched: 3. Germline V CDR1 and CDR2: LNHNV, YYDKDF (reference sequence). This CDR3 spans 13 amino acids. CDR3 nucleotides: TGTGCCACCAGCAGGACAGGGAAGTATGGCTACACCTTC. Translated: CATSRTGKYGYTF.

The chain has TRBV18 and TRBJ1-1; a weak D match, TRBD1 (5 bases). The CDR3 has 15 amino acids. In germline, CDR1 is KGHSH, CDR2 LQKENI. With 3 bases removed from V and 3 bases from J, the gap between germline ends came to 14 bases. CDR3 protein: CASSPRSQGYTEAFF. The CDR3, as DNA: TGTGCCAGCTCACCGAGGTCCCAGGGCTACACTGAAGCTTTCTTT.

V is TRBV7-8 and J is TRBJ2-7; 7 bases are shared with TRBD1. Germline assignment: CDR1 SGHVS and CDR2 FQNEAQ. This CDR3 has 17 amino acids. The J segment lost 3 bases and the V segment lost 5 bases, leaving 16 bases of the junction unmatched. As DNA, the CDR3 is TGTGCCAGCAGCCCTGTGAGGGTGGGACAGAGATACTACGAGCAGTACTTC. Encoded protein: CASSPVRVGQRYYEQYF.

J is TRBJ1-4 and V is TRBV18; a weak D match, TRBD1 (5 bases). Germline lookup yields CDR1 KGHSH and CDR2 LQKENI. This CDR3 is 14 amino acids long. Trimming took 6 bases from V and 8 from J, leaving 16 bases between them. Written as DNA, the CDR3 is TGTGCCAGCTCCCTGGGGGACTCGGGCGAAAAACTGTTTTTT. Encoded protein: CASSLGDSGEKLFF. Full variable domain (missing parts from reference TRBV18 and TRBJ1-4): NAGVMQNPRHLVRRRGQEARLRCSPMKGHSHVYWYRQLPEEGLKFMVYLQKENIIDESGMPKERFSAEFPKEGPSILRIQQVVRGDSAAYFCASSLGDSGEKLFFGSGTQLSVL.

V and J are TRBV10-1 and TRBJ2-3, with TRBD2 identical over 9 bases. Germline CDR1 and CDR2: WNHNN and SYGVQD (reference sequence). The CDR3 consists of 17 residues. V was clipped by 9 bases and J by 2 bases; unmatched bases: 15. Written as DNA, the CDR3 is TGCGCCAGTCCACGGCTAGCCCTAGCGGGATTCACAGATACGCAGTATTTT. It is translated as CASPRLALAGFTDTQYF.

The J gene is TRBJ1-3, the V gene TRBV3-1 (or the pseudogene TRBV3-2); 8 bases are shared with TRBD1. Germline lookup yields CDR1 LGHDT and CDR2 YNNKEL (reference sequence). V lost 3 bases and J lost 2; bases outside the gene matches: 9. CDR3 length equals 17 residues. The CDR3 nucleotides read TGTGCCAGCAGCCAGGTTATAAGGACAGGGACTGGAAACACCATATATTTT. Protein sequence: CASSQVIRTGTGNTIYF.

The chain employs TRBV7-9 and TRBJ2-3, with 8 bases lining up with TRBD2. With V trimmed by 4 bases and J by 5 bases, 14 bases remained unmatched. Germline CDR1 and CDR2: SEHNR and FQNEAQ (reference sequence). This CDR3 spans 17 amino acids. This chain's CDR3 is CASSSPPGLEVGDTQYF. The CDR3 DNA is TGTGCCAGCAGCTCCCCCCCGGGACTAGAAGTGGGAGATACGCAGTATTTT.

The chain links TRBV7-9 to TRBJ2-7; weak D call: TRBD1 (5 bases). Germline loops: CDR1 SEHNR, CDR2 FQNEAQ (reference sequence). There are 18 residues in the CDR3. V was pared by 1 base and J by 0 bases, with 19 bases between. The DNA of the CDR3 is TGTGCCAGCAGCTTAGTCCCCTCAGCAGGGCGTATCTCCTACGAGCAGTACTTC. It encodes CASSLVPSAGRISYEQYF.

This chain links TRBV7-9 with TRBJ2-7; no clear D. This CDR3 has 12 residues. Trimming took 5 bases from V and 7 from J, leaving 12 bases between them. CDR1 is SEHNR, CDR2 FQNEAQ, per germline (reference sequence). CDR3 in amino acids: CASSVTTWEQYF. The CDR3 nucleotides are TGTGCCAGCAGCGTAACGACTTGGGAGCAGTACTTC.

The chain has TRBV12-5 and TRBJ1-1; D is undetermined. CDR3 length: 13 amino acids. V gave up 5 bases and J gave up 2 bases, with 9 bases separating them. CDR1 and CDR2 (germline): LGHNT, FRNRAP. The CDR3 DNA reads as TGTGCTAGTGGTCCAGGTTTAAACACTGAAGCTTTCTTT. It yields the protein CASGPGLNTEAFF.

The chain has TRBV9 and TRBJ1-3, with 7 bases aligning to TRBD1. CDR3 length equals 15 residues. V gave up 3 bases and J gave up 3 bases; unmatched junction bases: 6. Per the germline V gene, CDR1 is SGDLS and CDR2 is YYNGEE. As DNA, the CDR3 is TGTGCCAGCAGCGGATACAGGGGAGGTGGAAACACCATATATTTT. Translation: CASSGYRGGGNTIYF.

The chain combines TRBV15 with TRBJ2-1; 9 bases are a match to TRBD1. J gave up 7 bases and V 4 bases, and 8 bases lay outside the gene matches. Germline V CDR1 and CDR2: LNHNV, YYDKDF (reference sequence). This CDR3 contains 15 residues. The CDR3 protein is CATSKGGQGGNEQFF. CDR3 bases: TGTGCCACCAGCAAGGGGGGACAGGGTGGAAATGAGCAGTTCTTC. The variable domain in full, completed from reference TRBV15 and TRBJ2-1, reads DAMVIQNPRYQVTQFGKPVTLSCSQTLNHNVMYWYQQKSSQAPKLLFHYYDKDFNNEADTPDNFQSRRPNTSFCFLDIRSPGLGDTAMYLCATSKGGQGGNEQFFGPGTRLTVL.

The V and J genes are TRBV3-1 (or the pseudogene TRBV3-2) and TRBJ2-1, with D perhaps TRBD2 (7 bases). Germline V lookup: CDR1 LGHDT, CDR2 YNNKEL (reference sequence). This CDR3 is 16 amino acids long. V lost 3 bases and J 8 bases, leaving 20 bases between the germline ends. This chain's CDR3 is CASSQLSGGRGYEQFF. In DNA form, the CDR3 reads TGTGCCAGCAGCCAGCTTTCCGGGGGGCGCGGGTATGAGCAGTTCTTC.

This chain joins TRBV28 and TRBJ1-1; D is unclear. The CDR3 length is 11 residues. The germline CDR1 and CDR2 sequences are MDHEN and SYDVKM. The V and J ends lost 5 bases and 10 bases respectively, with 11 bases between them. Written as DNA, the CDR3 is TGTGCCAGCAGTGTGAAAGGAGGAGCTTTCTTT. Its protein is CASSVKGGAFF.

The V and J genes are TRBV27 and TRBJ1-2, with D possibly matching TRBD1 (6 bases). The germline CDR1 and CDR2 sequences are MNHEY and SMNVEV (reference sequence). CDR3 length: 16 residues. Trimming removed 3 bases from V and 3 bases from J, with 17 bases in between. The CDR3 sequence: CASSFLGTPSDYGYTF. The CDR3 DNA is TGTGCCAGCAGTTTTTTGGGGACACCTTCAGACTATGGCTACACCTTC.

The CDR3: CASSVTAGSSYNEQFF. The CDR3 region has the DNA TGTGCCAGTAGTGTAACCGCGGGTTCCTCCTACAATGAGCAGTTCTTC. This chain joins TRBV19 and TRBJ2-1, with D possibly matching TRBD2 (5 bases). Germline V gives CDR1 LNHDA, CDR2 SQIVND (reference sequence). This CDR3 is built from 16 residues. Trimming left V 5 bases short and J 0 bases short, with 14 bases between.